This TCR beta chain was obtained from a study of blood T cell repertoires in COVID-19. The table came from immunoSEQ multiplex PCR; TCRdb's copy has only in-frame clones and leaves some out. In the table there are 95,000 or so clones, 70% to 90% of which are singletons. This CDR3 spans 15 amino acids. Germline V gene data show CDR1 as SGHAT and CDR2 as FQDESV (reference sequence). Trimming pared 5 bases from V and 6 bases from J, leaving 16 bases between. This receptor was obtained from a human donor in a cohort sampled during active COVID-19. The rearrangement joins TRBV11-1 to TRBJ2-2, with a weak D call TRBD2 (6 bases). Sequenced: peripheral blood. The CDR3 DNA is TGTGCCAGCAGCCGGACTACCCACACGGCCGGGGAGCTGTTTTTT. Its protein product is CASSRTTHTAGELFF. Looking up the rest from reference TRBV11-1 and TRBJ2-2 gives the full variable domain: EAEVAQSPRYKITEKSQAVAFWCDPISGHATLYWYRQILGQGPELLVQFQDESVVDDSQLPKDRFSAERLKGVDSTLKIQPAELGDSAMYLCASSRTTHTAGELFFGEGSRLTVL.